A single sample gave rise to the 6 T cell receptor beta chains below, sequenced in a study of shared clonotypes between healthy human individuals. Assay: immunoSEQ multiplex PCR; the TCRdb copy retains only in-frame clones and omits some. The table has around 500,000 clones, around 80% seen once. Sequencing was performed on PBMCs. These receptors all come from a middle-aged woman in good health. Some clones in this sample may be carry-over from other donors' samples.

This clone has a count of ten or more. The chain couples TRBV19 to TRBJ1-1, with 9 nucleotides matching TRBD1. Trimming cost V 6 bases and J 4 bases; bases outside gene matches: 12. Germline CDR1 LNHDA, CDR2 SQIVND (reference sequence). This CDR3 spans 16 amino acids. CDR3 sequence reads: CASRIGSGTGPTEAFF. The CDR3 coding sequence is TGTGCCAGTAGGATCGGGTCCGGGACAGGGCCCACTGAAGCTTTCTTT. The full variable domain, rest sourced from reference TRBV19 and TRBJ1-1, is DGGITQSPKYLFRKEGQNVTLSCEQNLNHDAMYWYRQDPGQGLRLIYYSQIVNDFQKGDIAEGYSVSREKKESFPLTVTSAQKNPTAFYLCASRIGSGTGPTEAFFGQGTRLTVV.

The chain joins TRBV30 to TRBJ2-7; TRBD2 aligns across 7 bases. From germline, CDR1 is GTSNPN and CDR2 SVGIG (reference sequence). V lost 0 bases, J lost 6 bases, and 11 bases stayed unmatched. This CDR3 is built from 15 residues. The CDR3 DNA follows: TGTGCCTGGAGTGTCGGCGCGGGAGTGGAGGGCGAGCAGTACTTC. Protein: CAWSVGAGVEGEQYF.

The chain links TRBV7-8 to TRBJ2-7; no clear D gene. Trimming stripped 0 bases from V and 4 bases from J, with 7 bases between. This CDR3 is 13 amino acids long. Germline V gives CDR1 SGHVS, CDR2 FQNEAQ. CDR3 sequence (DNA): TGTGCCAGCAGCTTAGCGGGTTCGTACGAGCAGTACTTC. It yields the protein CASSLAGSYEQYF.

V is TRBV7-8 and J is TRBJ1-2; a weak D match, TRBD1 (6 bases). There are 18 residues in the CDR3. Germline CDR1 is SGHVS and CDR2 is FQNEAQ. V lost 4 bases to trimming and J lost 4 bases, with 25 bases between them. The CDR3 sequence: CASSSGHGGRRQPYGYTF. The DNA of the CDR3 is TGTGCCAGCAGCTCGGGACATGGGGGGCGACGCCAACCCTATGGCTACACCTTC.

The genes are TRBV6-1 and TRBJ1-2; perhaps TRBD1 as D (6 bases). V gave up 7 bases and J gave up 3 bases, with 12 bases separating them. Germline lookup yields CDR1 MNHNS and CDR2 SASEGT. The CDR3 length is 13 residues. The CDR3 DNA reads TGTGCCAGCACCCCGACAGGAGACTATGGCTACACCTTC. Amino acids: CASTPTGDYGYTF.

This chain connects TRBV10-1 to TRBJ2-1; D remains unclear. CDR3 length: 11 residues. CDR1 is WNHNN and CDR2 is SYGVQD in the germline V gene (reference sequence). Deletions cut 2 bases from V and 6 bases from J, with 2 bases between. The CDR3 DNA sequence: TGCGCCAGCAGTGAGCGCAATGAGCAGTTCTTC. Protein product: CASSERNEQFF.